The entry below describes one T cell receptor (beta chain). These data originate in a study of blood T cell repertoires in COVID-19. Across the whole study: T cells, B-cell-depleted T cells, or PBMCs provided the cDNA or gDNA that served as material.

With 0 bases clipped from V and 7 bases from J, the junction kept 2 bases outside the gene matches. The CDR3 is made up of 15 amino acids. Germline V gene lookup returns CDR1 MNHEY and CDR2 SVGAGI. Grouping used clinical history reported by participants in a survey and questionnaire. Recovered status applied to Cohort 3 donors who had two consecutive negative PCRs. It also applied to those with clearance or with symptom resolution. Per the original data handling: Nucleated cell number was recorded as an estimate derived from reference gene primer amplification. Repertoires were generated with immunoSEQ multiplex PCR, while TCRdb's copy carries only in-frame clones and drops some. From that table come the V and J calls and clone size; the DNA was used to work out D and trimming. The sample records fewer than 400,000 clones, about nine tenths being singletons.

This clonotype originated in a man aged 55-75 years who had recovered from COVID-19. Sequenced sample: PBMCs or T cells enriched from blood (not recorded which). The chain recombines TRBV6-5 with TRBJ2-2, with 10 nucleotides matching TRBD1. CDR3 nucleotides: TGTGCCAGCAGTTACTCGACAGGGGGCCACGGGGAGCTGTTTTTT. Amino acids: CASSYSTGGHGELFF.